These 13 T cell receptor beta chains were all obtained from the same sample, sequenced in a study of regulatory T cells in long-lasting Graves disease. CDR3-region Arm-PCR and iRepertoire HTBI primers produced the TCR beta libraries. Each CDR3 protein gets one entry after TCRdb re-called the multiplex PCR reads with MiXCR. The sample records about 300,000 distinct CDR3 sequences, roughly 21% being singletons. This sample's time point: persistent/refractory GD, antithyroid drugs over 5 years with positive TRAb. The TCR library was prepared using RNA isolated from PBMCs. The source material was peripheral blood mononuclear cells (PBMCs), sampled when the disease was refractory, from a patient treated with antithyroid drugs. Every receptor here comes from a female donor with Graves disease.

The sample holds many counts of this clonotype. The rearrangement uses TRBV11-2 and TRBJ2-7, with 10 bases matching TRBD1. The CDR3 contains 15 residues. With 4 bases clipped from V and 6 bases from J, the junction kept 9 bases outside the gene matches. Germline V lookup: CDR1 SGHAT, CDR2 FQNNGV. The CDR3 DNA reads TGTGCCAGCAGCTACCGGGACAGGGGACAAGTCGAGCAGTACTTC. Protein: CASSYRDRGQVEQYF.

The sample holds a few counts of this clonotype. As DNA, the CDR3 is TGTGCCAGCAGTTGGGACAGACTTGCTGGAAACACCATATATTTT. Its protein is CASSWDRLAGNTIYF. The chain combines TRBV2 with TRBJ1-3; 7 bases match TRBD1. The germline gives CDR1 SNHLY, CDR2 FYNNEI. J lost 2 bases, V lost 5 bases, and 6 bases had no gene match. This CDR3 region has 15 residues.

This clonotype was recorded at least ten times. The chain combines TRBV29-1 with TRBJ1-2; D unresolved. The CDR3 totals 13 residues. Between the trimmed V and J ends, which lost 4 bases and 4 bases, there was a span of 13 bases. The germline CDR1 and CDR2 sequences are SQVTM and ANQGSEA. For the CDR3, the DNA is TGCAGCGTTGTTTGGGATATCGGCTATGGCTACACCTTC. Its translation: CSVVWDIGYGYTF.

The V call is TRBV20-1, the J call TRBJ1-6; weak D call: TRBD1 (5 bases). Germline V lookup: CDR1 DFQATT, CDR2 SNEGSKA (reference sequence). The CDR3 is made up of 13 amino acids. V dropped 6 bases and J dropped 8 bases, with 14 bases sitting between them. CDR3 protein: CSAVQGGDSPLHF. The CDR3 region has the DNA TGCAGTGCAGTGCAGGGCGGGGATTCACCCCTCCACTTT.

CDR3 region: CASSFSEKLFF. CDR3 DNA sequence: TGTGCCAGCAGTTTTTCTGAAAAACTGTTTTTT. The chain uses TRBV28 and TRBJ1-4; D not resolved. CDR3 length: 11 amino acids. Germline V gives CDR1 MDHEN, CDR2 SYDVKM. The V and J ends lost 3 bases and 7 bases respectively, with 3 bases between them. The entire variable domain, with the rest obtained from reference TRBV28 and TRBJ1-4, is as follows: DVKVTQSSRYLVKRTGEKVFLECVQDMDHENMFWYRQDPGLGLRLIYFSYDVKMKEKGDIPEGYSVSREKKERFSLILESASTNQTSMYLCASSFSEKLFFGSGTQLSVL.

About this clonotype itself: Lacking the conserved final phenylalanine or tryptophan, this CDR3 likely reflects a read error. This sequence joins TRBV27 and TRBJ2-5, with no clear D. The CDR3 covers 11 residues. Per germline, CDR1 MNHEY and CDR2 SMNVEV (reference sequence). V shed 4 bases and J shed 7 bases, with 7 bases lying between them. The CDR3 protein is CASSSLGTQYS. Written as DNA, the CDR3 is TGTGCCAGCAGTTCCCTGGGGACCCAGTACTCC.

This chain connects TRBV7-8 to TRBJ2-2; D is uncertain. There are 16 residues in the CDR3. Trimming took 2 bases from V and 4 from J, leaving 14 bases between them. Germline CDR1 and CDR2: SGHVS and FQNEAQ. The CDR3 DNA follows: TGTGCCAGCAGCTTATCTTCAGGATCGAGCACCGGGGAGCTGTTTTTT. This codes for CASSLSSGSSTGELFF.

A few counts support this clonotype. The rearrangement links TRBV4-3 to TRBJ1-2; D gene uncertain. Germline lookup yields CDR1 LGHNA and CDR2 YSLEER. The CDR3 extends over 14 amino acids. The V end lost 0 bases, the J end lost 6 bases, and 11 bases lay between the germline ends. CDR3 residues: CASSQDVQIDGYTF. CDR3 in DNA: TGCGCCAGCAGCCAAGATGTCCAGATTGATGGCTACACCTTC.

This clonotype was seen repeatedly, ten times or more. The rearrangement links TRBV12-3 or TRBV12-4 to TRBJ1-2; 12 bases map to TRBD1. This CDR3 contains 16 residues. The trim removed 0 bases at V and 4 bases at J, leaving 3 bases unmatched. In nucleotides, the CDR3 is TGTGCCAGCAGTTTAGCGGGACAGGGGGCTGCCTATGGCTACACCTTC. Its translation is CASSLAGQGAAYGYTF.

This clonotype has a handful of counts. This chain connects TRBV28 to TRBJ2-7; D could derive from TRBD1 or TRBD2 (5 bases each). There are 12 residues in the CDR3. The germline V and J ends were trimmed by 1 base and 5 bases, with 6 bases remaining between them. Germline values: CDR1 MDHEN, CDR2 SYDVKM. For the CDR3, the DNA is TGTGCCAGCAGTTTATTGGGGGACGAGCAGTACTTC. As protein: CASSLLGDEQYF.

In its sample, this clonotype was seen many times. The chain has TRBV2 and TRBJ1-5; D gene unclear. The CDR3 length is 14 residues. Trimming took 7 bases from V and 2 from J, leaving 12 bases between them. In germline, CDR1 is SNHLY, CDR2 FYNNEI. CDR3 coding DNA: TGTGCCAGCATGAGGGAGGTCGGCAATCAGCCCCAGCATTTT. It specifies CASMREVGNQPQHF.

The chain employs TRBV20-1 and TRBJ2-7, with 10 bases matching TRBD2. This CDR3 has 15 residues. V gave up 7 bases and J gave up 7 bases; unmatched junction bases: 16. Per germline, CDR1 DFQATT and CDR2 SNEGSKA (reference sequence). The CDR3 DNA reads TGCAGTGGCCACGGGGGTGCTAGCGGGAGAAATGAGCAGTACTTC. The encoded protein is CSGHGGASGRNEQYF.

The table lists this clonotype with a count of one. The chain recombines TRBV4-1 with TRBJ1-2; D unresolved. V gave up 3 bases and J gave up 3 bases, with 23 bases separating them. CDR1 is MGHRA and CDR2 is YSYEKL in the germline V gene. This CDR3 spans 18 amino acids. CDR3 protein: CASSQSRPAGGFHYGYTF. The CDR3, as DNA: TGCGCCAGCAGCCAGTCGCGCCCCGCGGGAGGTTTCCACTATGGCTACACCTTC.